A single sample gave rise to the 21 T cell receptor beta chains below, sequenced in a study of long-term antiretroviral therapy in people with HIV. The libraries were made with immunoSEQ v3.0 at survey level. Assay used: immunoSEQ multiplex PCR; TCRdb lists only in-frame clones, some missing. The table lists around 16,000 clones, over 75% of them singletons. The input for sequencing was unsorted PBMCs, taken 1.2 years before starting antiretroviral therapy. The source is a man aged 30-40 years with HIV.

The V and J genes are TRBV20-1 and TRBJ1-1; 8 bases map to TRBD1. Germline assignment: CDR1 DFQATT and CDR2 SNEGSKA (reference sequence). With 4 bases clipped from V and 10 bases from J, the junction kept 5 bases outside the gene matches. This CDR3 comprises 11 residues. CDR3 bases: TGCAGTGCTACCTTCACAGGGGGAGCTTTCTTT. It translates to CSATFTGGAFF.

This chain links TRBV4-1 with TRBJ2-4; D is unclear. This CDR3 region has 12 residues. The V end was cut by 4 bases, the J end by 5 bases, with 6 bases between. Germline V gene data show CDR1 as MGHRA and CDR2 as YSYEKL. The CDR3 sequence is CASSPDENIQYF. DNA of the CDR3: TGCGCCAGCAGCCCGGACGAAAACATTCAGTACTTC.

The chain combines TRBV7-8 with TRBJ2-1; no definite D call. The length of the CDR3 is 11 residues. V was cut by 5 bases and J by 6 bases, with 5 bases left in between. Per germline, CDR1 SGHVS and CDR2 FQNEAQ. CDR3 protein: CASSKGNEQFF. CDR3 nucleotides: TGTGCCAGCAGCAAGGGCAATGAGCAGTTCTTC.

The chain has TRBV7-3 and TRBJ2-1; a weak D match, TRBD2 (5 bases). From germline, CDR1 is SGHTA and CDR2 FQGTGA. The V end was cut by 6 bases, the J end by 5 bases, with 17 bases between. The CDR3 is 15 residues long. CDR3 nucleotide sequence: TGTGCCAGCAGACACCACGGTACAGCGGACAATGAGCAGTTCTTC. Translation gives CASRHHGTADNEQFF.

This clone has a handful of counts. V is TRBV27 and J is TRBJ1-4, with D maybe TRBD1 (5 bases). The CDR3 runs to 14 residues. V lost 4 bases to trimming and J lost 4 bases, with 10 bases between them. Germline V gene sequence: CDR1 MNHEY, CDR2 SMNVEV (reference sequence). The CDR3 coding sequence is TGTGCCAGCAGTTGGAAGGGGATTAATGAAAAACTGTTTTTT. This encodes CASSWKGINEKLFF.

Relative to its sample, this clone is large (0.1 to 1%). CDR3 amino acids: CASSFGPQEQYF. The CDR3 DNA follows: TGTGCCAGCAGCTTCGGCCCCCAGGAGCAGTACTTC. The V and J genes are TRBV7-2 and TRBJ2-7; D is ambiguous. Germline CDR1 and CDR2: SGHTA and FQGNSA. The length of the CDR3 is 12 residues. V shed 3 bases and J shed 7 bases, with 10 bases lying between them.

The rearrangement joins TRBV7-9 to TRBJ1-6; TRBD1 matches at 7 bases. The V gene's germline CDR1 is SEHNR and CDR2 FQNEAQ (reference sequence). Trimming cost V 6 bases and J 7 bases; bases outside gene matches: 9. The CDR3 extends over 15 amino acids. CDR3 in DNA: TGTGCCAGCAGTCTACCCAGGGGGGTGAATTCACCCCTCCACTTT. Its protein product is CASSLPRGVNSPLHF.

This clone was picked up one time. This chain uses TRBV2 with TRBJ1-5; D is unclear. The germline CDR1 and CDR2 sequences are SNHLY and FYNNEI. V lost 1 base to trimming and J lost 2 bases, with 6 bases between them. The CDR3 sequence is 14 residues long. DNA for the CDR3: TGTGCCAGCAGTGAAGGGCAAGGCAATCAGCCCCAGCATTTT. Its translation is CASSEGQGNQPQHF.

This chain links TRBV11-2 with TRBJ2-3; D uncertain. The CDR3 loop spans 16 amino acids. V was trimmed by 3 bases and J by 2 bases, leaving 15 bases between them. Germline-derived CDR1 and CDR2 are SGHAT and FQNNGV. CDR3 region: CASSFGDHTYTDTQYF. CDR3 coding DNA: TGTGCCAGCAGCTTTGGAGATCACACATACACAGATACGCAGTATTTT.

This clone was seen only once. The chain joins TRBV9 to TRBJ2-7, with 9 bases lining up with TRBD1. CDR3 length: 15 amino acids. Germline loops: CDR1 SGDLS, CDR2 YYNGEE. J gave up 5 bases and V 0 bases, and 6 bases lay outside the gene matches. In DNA form, the CDR3 reads TGTGCCAGCAGCGTAGTAGGGACAGGGTCGGACGAGCAGTACTTC. It codes for CASSVVGTGSDEQYF.

Here the CDR3 reads CASSASKSGNTIYF. As DNA, the CDR3 is TGTGCCAGCTCTGCCAGTAAGTCTGGAAACACCATATATTTT. The chain carries TRBV18 and TRBJ1-3; D remains ambiguous. Germline CDR1 is KGHSH and CDR2 is LQKENI. CDR3 size: 14 residues. The V and J ends lost 6 bases and 1 base respectively, with 10 bases between them.

This clone was recorded only once. The chain employs TRBV11-3 and TRBJ1-1; TRBD1 might be the D (6 bases). V was pared by 0 bases and J by 6 bases, with 11 bases between. The germline CDR1 and CDR2 sequences are SGHNT and YENEEA. The CDR3 is 14 amino acids. CDR3 nucleotide sequence: TGTGCCAGCAGCTTAGACAGGGGAGGTTCTGAAGCTTTCTTT. The encoded protein is CASSLDRGGSEAFF.

V usage is TRBV7-2 and J usage is TRBJ1-1, with D possibly matching TRBD1 (5 bases). The V gene lost 5 bases and the J gene lost 7 bases, with 11 bases spanning the gap. The CDR3 is 12 residues long. Germline V gene sequence: CDR1 SGHTA, CDR2 FQGNSA. CDR3 sequence: CASSLPQGEAFF. CDR3 in DNA: TGTGCCAGCAGCCTCCCTCAGGGTGAAGCTTTCTTT.

This clone was observed a few times. The chain has TRBV28 and TRBJ1-2, with D uncertain. This CDR3 spans 15 amino acids. Germline CDR1 MDHEN, CDR2 SYDVKM. V shed 2 bases and J shed 8 bases, with 18 bases lying between them. DNA of the CDR3: TGTGCCAGCAGTTTACTAGGGATTATCGGATTGGGCTACACCTTC. It is translated as CASSLLGIIGLGYTF.

V usage is TRBV7-3 and J usage is TRBJ2-3, with TRBD2 identical over 7 bases. CDR1 is SGHTA, CDR2 FQGTGA, per germline. V lost 4 bases to trimming and J lost 4 bases; unmatched junction nucleotides: 11. The CDR3 loop spans 16 amino acids. The CDR3 bases are TGTGCCAGCAGCTCCCAGTTTGCGGGAGAGGCAGATACGCAGTATTTT. It specifies CASSSQFAGEADTQYF. Variable domain in full (rest from reference TRBV7-3 and TRBJ2-3): GAGVSQTPSNKVTEKGKYVELRCDPISGHTALYWYRQSLGQGPEFLIYFQGTGAADDSGLPNDRFFAVRPEGSVSTLKIQRTERGDSAVYLCASSSQFAGEADTQYFGPGTRLTVL.

J is TRBJ2-5 and V is TRBV5-1; D is unresolved. Looked up from germline, CDR1 is SGHRS and CDR2 is YFSETQ. The CDR3 is 13 amino acids. V was cut by 1 base and J by 4 bases, with 8 bases left in between. CDR3 in DNA: TGCGCCAGCAGCTTGTTAGGTGGAGAGACCCAGTACTTC. It encodes CASSLLGGETQYF.

This clone was seen once. The chain is built from TRBV19 and TRBJ2-3, with D possibly TRBD2 on 5 matching bases. V lost 6 bases and J 3 bases, leaving 13 bases between the germline ends. CDR1 is LNHDA, CDR2 SQIVND, per germline (reference sequence). The CDR3 is made up of 14 amino acids. CDR3 DNA sequence: TGTGCCAGTAGCTTAGGACTTGGTACAGATACGCAGTATTTT. Amino acid sequence: CASSLGLGTDTQYF.

The J gene is TRBJ2-1, the V gene TRBV9; D unresolved. Germline V gives CDR1 SGDLS, CDR2 YYNGEE. V was trimmed by 0 bases and J by 7 bases, leaving 11 bases between them. CDR3 length: 14 amino acids. CDR3 protein: CASSVVPVPNEQFF. Here the CDR3 DNA reads TGTGCCAGCAGCGTAGTCCCCGTTCCGAATGAGCAGTTCTTC.

The chain is built from TRBV29-1 and TRBJ2-3, with D possibly matching TRBD2 (5 bases). The CDR3 contains 14 residues. Germline V gene data show CDR1 as SQVTM and CDR2 as ANQGSEA. Trimming stripped 3 bases from V and 1 base from J, with 11 bases between. The CDR3 DNA reads as TGCAGCGTTGAGGGGAGCTACGGCACAGATACGCAGTATTTT. It is translated as CSVEGSYGTDTQYF.

The chain has TRBV4-1 and TRBJ2-7, with 9 bases aligning to TRBD1. The CDR3 has 15 amino acids. J gave up 6 bases and V 4 bases, and 10 bases lay outside the gene matches. Germline V gene data show CDR1 as MGHRA and CDR2 as YSYEKL. CDR3 amino acids: CASSPSPGTGFEQYF. CDR3 nucleotide sequence: TGCGCCAGCAGCCCCAGTCCCGGGACAGGGTTCGAGCAGTACTTC.

The chain has TRBV7-2 and TRBJ1-2; TRBD1 matches at 7 bases. The V gene's germline CDR1 is SGHTA and CDR2 FQGNSA. The CDR3 covers 13 residues. Trimming cost V 5 bases and J 2 bases; bases outside gene matches: 2. CDR3 amino acids: CASSPQGNYGYTF. The DNA of the CDR3 is TGTGCCAGCAGCCCACAGGGGAACTATGGCTACACCTTC.